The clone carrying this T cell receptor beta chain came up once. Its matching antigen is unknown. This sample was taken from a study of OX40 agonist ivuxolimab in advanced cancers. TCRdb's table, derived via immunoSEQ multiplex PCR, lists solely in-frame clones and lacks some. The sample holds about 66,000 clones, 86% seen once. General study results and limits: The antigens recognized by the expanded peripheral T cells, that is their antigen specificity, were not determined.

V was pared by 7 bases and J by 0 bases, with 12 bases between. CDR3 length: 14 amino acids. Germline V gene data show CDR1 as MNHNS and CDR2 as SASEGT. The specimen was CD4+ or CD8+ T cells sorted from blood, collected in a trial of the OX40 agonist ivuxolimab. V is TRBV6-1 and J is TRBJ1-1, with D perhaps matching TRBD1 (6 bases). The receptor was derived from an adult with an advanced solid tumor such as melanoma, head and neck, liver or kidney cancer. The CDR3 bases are TGTGCCAGCATGTGGGGGCCCGTGAACACTGAAGCTTTCTTT. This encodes CASMWGPVNTEAFF.